Below, 20 T cell receptor beta chains from the same sample are listed, as sequenced in a study of blood T cell repertoires in COVID-19. Profiling relied on immunoSEQ multiplex PCR, and the TCRdb table lists in-frame clones only, not all of them. This sample carries roughly 240,000 clones, approximately 86% of them seen once, and the ten largest clones take around 1.5%. Input material: peripheral blood. The receptors shown here come from a woman aged 60-70 years who had recovered from COVID-19.

The chain combines TRBV4-1 with TRBJ2-5; TRBD2 matches at 10 bases. Unmatched junction bases numbered 8, after V lost 2 bases and J lost 5 bases. Looked up from germline, CDR1 is MGHRA and CDR2 is YSYEKL. This CDR3 is built from 16 residues. The CDR3 region has the DNA TGCGCCAGCAGCCAACGCAGCGGGGGGGCCCTGGAGACCCAGTACTTC. Protein product: CASSQRSGGALETQYF.

The chain links TRBV7-2 to TRBJ2-7, with D perhaps matching TRBD2 (5 bases). CDR1 SGHTA and CDR2 FQGNSA come from the germline V gene. The V end was cut by 7 bases, the J end by 0 bases, with 19 bases between. The CDR3 covers 16 residues. Here the CDR3 DNA reads TGTGCCAGCACCCTGGGGTGGCGGGTGAGCTCCTACGAGCAGTACTTC. The encoded protein is CASTLGWRVSSYEQYF.

The chain joins TRBV7-2 to TRBJ1-6; no clear D. The CDR3 is 17 amino acids. The V end lost 4 bases, the J end lost 2 bases, and 15 bases lay between the germline ends. The germline CDR1 and CDR2 sequences are SGHTA and FQGNSA. The CDR3 nucleotides are TGTGCCAGCAGCTCCCCCTCCGGGAGAACCTATAATTCACCCCTCCACTTT. Translated: CASSSPSGRTYNSPLHF.

This chain joins TRBV4-1 and TRBJ1-6, with 9 bases aligning to TRBD1. From germline, CDR1 is MGHRA and CDR2 YSYEKL. This CDR3 has 20 residues. V lost 2 bases and J lost 1; bases outside the gene matches: 12. CDR3 sequence: CASSQKSGTGSDSYNSPLHF. The DNA for the CDR3 is TGCGCCAGCAGCCAAAAAAGCGGGACAGGGTCTGATTCCTATAATTCACCCCTCCACTTT.

The chain uses TRBV7-6 and TRBJ2-3; 8 nucleotides align to TRBD1. V dropped 1 base and J dropped 4; count of bases not matched to a gene: 7. The germline gives CDR1 SGHVS, CDR2 FNYEAQ. The length of the CDR3 is 16 residues. The CDR3 protein is CASSLVGGQAADTQYF. The DNA of the CDR3 is TGTGCCAGCAGCTTAGTGGGGGGACAGGCGGCAGATACGCAGTATTTT.

The rearrangement links TRBV6-5 to TRBJ1-6; possibly TRBD1 for D (5 bases). Germline CDR1 MNHEY, CDR2 SVGAGI. The CDR3 contains 13 residues. The CDR3 sequence is CAQAGLYNSPLHF. The CDR3 DNA follows: TGTGCTCAGGCGGGGCTGTATAATTCACCCCTCCACTTT.

This chain connects TRBV6-5 to TRBJ1-2; D is undetermined. Looked up from germline, CDR1 is MNHEY and CDR2 is SVGAGI. V lost 5 bases and J 6 bases, leaving 10 bases between the germline ends. The CDR3 spans 12 residues. The CDR3 bases are TGTGCCAGCAGTCGGCCGGAGAATGGCTACACCTTC. It is translated as CASSRPENGYTF.

This clone is a singleton in its sample. This chain uses TRBV7-3 with TRBJ2-3, with D unresolved. The CDR3 contains 15 residues. CDR1 and CDR2 (germline): SGHTA, FQGTGA. Trimming took off 2 bases at V and 0 bases at J, with 9 bases between the two ends. The CDR3: CASSLEASSTDTQYF. The CDR3 DNA is TGTGCCAGCAGCTTAGAGGCATCTAGCACAGATACGCAGTATTTT. The full variable domain, rest sourced from reference TRBV7-3 and TRBJ2-3, is GAGVSQTPSNKVTEKGKYVELRCDPISGHTALYWYRQSLGQGPEFLIYFQGTGAADDSGLPNDRFFAVRPEGSVSTLKIQRTERGDSAVYLCASSLEASSTDTQYFGPGTRLTVL.

The chain uses TRBV14 and TRBJ2-7, with TRBD1 matching 8 bases. From germline, CDR1 is SGHDN and CDR2 FVKESK. The CDR3 spans 13 residues. V was clipped by 0 bases and J by 7 bases; unmatched bases: 2. This chain's CDR3 is CASSQDRGLEQYF. The CDR3 region has the DNA TGTGCCAGCAGCCAAGACAGGGGGCTGGAGCAGTACTTC.

The chain couples TRBV3-1 (or the pseudogene TRBV3-2) to TRBJ1-4; D is perhaps TRBD1 (6 bases). Germline-derived CDR1 and CDR2 are LGHDT and YNNKEL (reference sequence). V was shortened by 0 bases and J by 1 base, with 6 bases between the two germline ends. The CDR3 is 15 amino acids. Here the CDR3 reads CASSQEGGTNEKLFF. CDR3 nucleotides: TGTGCCAGCAGCCAAGAAGGGGGAACTAATGAAAAACTGTTTTTT.

V is TRBV18 and J is TRBJ1-5; TRBD1 might be the D (6 bases). Germline values: CDR1 KGHSH, CDR2 LQKENI. Trimming shortened V by 1 base and J by 9 bases, and 13 bases separated the two germline ends. This CDR3 comprises 14 residues. The CDR3 spells CASSPRSGERPQHF. The DNA of the CDR3 is TGTGCCAGCTCACCACGTTCAGGGGAAAGGCCCCAGCATTTT.

The chain couples TRBV19 to TRBJ1-4, with 10 bases identical to TRBD1. Germline CDR1 reads LNHDA; CDR2 reads SQIVND (reference sequence). The junction had 10 bases not matched to a gene; V was cut back by 4 bases and J by 17 bases. This CDR3 region has 13 residues. The CDR3 nucleotides read TGTGCCAGTAGTAGCGACAGGGGGCTACCTATTTTTTTT. It specifies CASSSDRGLPIFF.

This clone was seen a few times. This chain's CDR3 is CASSVGYGGAGETQYF. The CDR3 coding sequence is TGTGCCAGCAGCGTAGGATACGGGGGGGCCGGGGAGACCCAGTACTTC. The V gene is TRBV9, the J gene TRBJ2-5; 8 nucleotides match TRBD2. The CDR3 is 16 amino acids. CDR1 is SGDLS, CDR2 YYNGEE, per germline. V lost 0 bases to trimming and J lost 5 bases; unmatched junction nucleotides: 9.

The chain uses TRBV3-1 (or the pseudogene TRBV3-2) and TRBJ2-7; 7 bases map to TRBD1. Germline-derived CDR1 and CDR2 are LGHDT and YNNKEL (reference sequence). The CDR3 is made up of 14 amino acids. The ends lost 2 bases at V and 6 bases at J; junction bases unmatched: 7. Here the CDR3 DNA reads TGTGCCAGCAGCCAATGGGACAGAAAGACCGAGCAGTACTTC. Its translation is CASSQWDRKTEQYF.

This chain joins TRBV4-2 and TRBJ2-3; the match to TRBD1 covers 10 bases. J was trimmed by 3 bases and V by 1 base; bases with no gene match: 10. CDR1 LGHNA and CDR2 YNFKEQ come from the germline V gene. The CDR3 has 18 residues. CDR3 nucleotide sequence: TGTGCCAGCAGCCAAGGCATGACAGGGGGCCGTCGGACAGATACGCAGTATTTT. It codes for CASSQGMTGGRRTDTQYF.

The chain uses TRBV5-1 and TRBJ2-7, with D unresolved. Looked up from germline, CDR1 is SGHRS and CDR2 is YFSETQ. Trimming cost V 3 bases and J 3 bases, with 10 bases left between them. The CDR3 runs 13 residues. As DNA, the CDR3 is TGCGCCAGCAGCTATGACAATGACTACGAGCAGTACTTC. Protein: CASSYDNDYEQYF.

The chain joins TRBV28 to TRBJ1-3, with D perhaps TRBD1 (6 bases). Per germline, CDR1 MDHEN and CDR2 SYDVKM. This CDR3 is built from 16 residues. V shed 4 bases and J shed 4 bases, with 17 bases lying between them. CDR3 sequence: CASSSPESGEGNTIYF. CDR3 coding DNA: TGTGCCAGCAGTTCTCCGGAATCAGGGGAAGGAAACACCATATATTTT.

J is TRBJ2-7 and V is TRBV7-3, with 8 bases lining up with TRBD1. The CDR3 runs 14 residues. V shed 4 bases and J 4 bases; nucleotides not matched to a gene: 6. Germline CDR1 is SGHTA and CDR2 is FQGTGA. In DNA form, the CDR3 reads TGTGCCAGCAGCTACGGACAGGGCCGGTACGAGCAGTACTTC. Translated: CASSYGQGRYEQYF.

Only a few counts were recorded for this clone. V gene TRBV7-2 combines with J gene TRBJ2-3; D might be TRBD1 (6 bases). Deletions cut 8 bases from V and 2 bases from J, with 14 bases between. Per germline, CDR1 SGHTA and CDR2 FQGNSA. CDR3 length equals 14 residues. The CDR3 coding sequence is TGTGCCAGCTTGCGGACAGACTACACAGATACGCAGTATTTT. Translation gives CASLRTDYTDTQYF. Drawing the rest from reference TRBV7-2 and TRBJ2-3, the complete variable domain is GAGVSQSPSNKVTEKGKDVELRCDPISGHTALYWYRQSLGQGLEFLIYFQGNSAPDKSGLPSDRFSAERTGGSVSTLTIQRTQQEDSAVYLCASLRTDYTDTQYFGPGTRLTVL.

J is TRBJ2-3 and V is TRBV5-4; TRBD2 aligns across 11 bases. The CDR3 is made up of 16 amino acids. The V and J ends lost 0 bases and 5 bases, in that order; junction bases with no gene match: 5. Germline lookup yields CDR1 SGHNT and CDR2 YYREEE (reference sequence). The CDR3 DNA is TGTGCCAGCAGCTTGGAGGGGACTAGCGGTGGAGATACGCAGTATTTT. Translated, it gives CASSLEGTSGGDTQYF.